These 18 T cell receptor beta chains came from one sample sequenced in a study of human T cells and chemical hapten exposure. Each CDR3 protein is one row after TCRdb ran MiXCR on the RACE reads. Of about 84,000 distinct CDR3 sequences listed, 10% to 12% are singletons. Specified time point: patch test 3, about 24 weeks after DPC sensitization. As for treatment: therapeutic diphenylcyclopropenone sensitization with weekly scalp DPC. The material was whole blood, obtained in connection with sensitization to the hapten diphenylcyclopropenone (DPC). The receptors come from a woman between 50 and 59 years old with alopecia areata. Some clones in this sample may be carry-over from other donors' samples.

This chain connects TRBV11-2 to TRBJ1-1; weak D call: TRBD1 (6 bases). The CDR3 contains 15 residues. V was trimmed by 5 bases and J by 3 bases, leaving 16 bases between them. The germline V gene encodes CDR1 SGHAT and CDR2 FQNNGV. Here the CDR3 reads CASSPRGQGYTEAFF. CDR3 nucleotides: TGTGCCAGCAGCCCCCGAGGCCAGGGGTACACTGAAGCTTTCTTT.

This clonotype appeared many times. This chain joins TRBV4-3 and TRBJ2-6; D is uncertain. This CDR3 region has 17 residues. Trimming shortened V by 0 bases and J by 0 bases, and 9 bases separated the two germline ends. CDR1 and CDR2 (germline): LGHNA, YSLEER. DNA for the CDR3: TGCGCCAGCAGCCAAGAAAGGCACTTCTCTGGGGCCAACGTCCTGACTTTC. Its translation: CASSQERHFSGANVLTF.

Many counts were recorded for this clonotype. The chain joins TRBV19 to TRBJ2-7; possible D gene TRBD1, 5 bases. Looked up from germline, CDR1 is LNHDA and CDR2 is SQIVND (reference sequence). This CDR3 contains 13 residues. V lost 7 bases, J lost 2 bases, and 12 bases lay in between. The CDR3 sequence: CASNADKTYEQYF. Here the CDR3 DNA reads TGTGCCAGTAACGCGGACAAAACCTACGAGCAGTACTTC.

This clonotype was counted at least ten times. The CDR3 nucleotides are TGTGCCAGCTCACCCGGGGCAGATACGCAGTATTTT. This sequence encodes CASSPGADTQYF. The chain combines TRBV18 with TRBJ2-3, with TRBD2 as a possible D gene (5 bases). The V gene's germline CDR1 is KGHSH and CDR2 LQKENI. Between the trimmed V and J ends, which lost 3 bases and 4 bases, there was a span of 5 bases. The CDR3 has 12 amino acids.

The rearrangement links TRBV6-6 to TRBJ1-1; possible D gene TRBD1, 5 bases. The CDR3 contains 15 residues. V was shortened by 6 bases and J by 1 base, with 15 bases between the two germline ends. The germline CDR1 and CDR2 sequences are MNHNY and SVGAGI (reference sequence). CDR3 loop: CASRRDGGSNTEAFF. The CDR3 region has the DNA TGTGCCAGCAGGCGGGACGGTGGATCGAACACTGAAGCTTTCTTT.

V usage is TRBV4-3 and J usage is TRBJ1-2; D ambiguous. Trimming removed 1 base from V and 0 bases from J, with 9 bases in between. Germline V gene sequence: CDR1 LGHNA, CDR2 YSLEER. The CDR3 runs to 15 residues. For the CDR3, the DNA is TGCGCCAGCAGCCAAGCGGGGTTAGCTAACTATGGCTACACCTTC. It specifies CASSQAGLANYGYTF.

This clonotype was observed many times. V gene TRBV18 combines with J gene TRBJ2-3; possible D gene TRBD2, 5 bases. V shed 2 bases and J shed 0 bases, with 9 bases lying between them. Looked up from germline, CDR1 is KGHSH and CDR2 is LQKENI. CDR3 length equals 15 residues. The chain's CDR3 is CASSPSRGSTDTQYF. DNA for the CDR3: TGTGCCAGCTCACCATCACGGGGAAGCACAGATACGCAGTATTTT.

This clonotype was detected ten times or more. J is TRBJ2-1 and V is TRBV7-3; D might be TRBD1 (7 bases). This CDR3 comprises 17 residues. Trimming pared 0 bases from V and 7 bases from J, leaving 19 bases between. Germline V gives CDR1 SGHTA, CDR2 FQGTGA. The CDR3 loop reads CASSLTRDSFLPNEQFF. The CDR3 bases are TGTGCCAGCAGCTTAACGCGGGACAGCTTCCTCCCTAATGAGCAGTTCTTC.

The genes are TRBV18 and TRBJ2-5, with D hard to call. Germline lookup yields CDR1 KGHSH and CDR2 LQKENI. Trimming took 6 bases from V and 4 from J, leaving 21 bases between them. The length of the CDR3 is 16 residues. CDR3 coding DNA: TGTGCCAGCTCCCCCATGGCGGCGGCCTCAGGAGAGACCCAGTACTTC. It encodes CASSPMAAASGETQYF.

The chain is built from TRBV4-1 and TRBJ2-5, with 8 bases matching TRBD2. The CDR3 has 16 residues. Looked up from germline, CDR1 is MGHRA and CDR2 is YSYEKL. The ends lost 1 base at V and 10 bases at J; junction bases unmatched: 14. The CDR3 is CASSQVTGEAGVGQYF. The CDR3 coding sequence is TGCGCCAGCAGCCAAGTTACGGGGGAAGCGGGAGTGGGCCAGTACTTC.

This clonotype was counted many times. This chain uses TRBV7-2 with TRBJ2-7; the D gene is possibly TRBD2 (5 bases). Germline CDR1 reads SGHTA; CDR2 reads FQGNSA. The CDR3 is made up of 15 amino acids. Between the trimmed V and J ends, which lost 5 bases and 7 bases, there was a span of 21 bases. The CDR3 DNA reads TGTGCCAGCAGCCCGGACGGGATTCCCGGTGGAGAGCAGTACTTC. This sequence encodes CASSPDGIPGGEQYF.

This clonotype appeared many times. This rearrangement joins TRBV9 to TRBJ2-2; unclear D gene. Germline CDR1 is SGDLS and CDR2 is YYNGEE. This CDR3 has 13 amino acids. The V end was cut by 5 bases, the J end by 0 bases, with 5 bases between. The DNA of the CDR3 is TGTGCCAGCAGGACAACGAACACCGGGGAGCTGTTTTTT. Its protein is CASRTTNTGELFF.

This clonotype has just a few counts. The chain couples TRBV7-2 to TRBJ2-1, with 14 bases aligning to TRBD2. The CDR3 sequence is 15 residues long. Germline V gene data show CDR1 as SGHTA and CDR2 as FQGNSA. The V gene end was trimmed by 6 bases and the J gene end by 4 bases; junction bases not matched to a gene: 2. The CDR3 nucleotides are TGTGCCAGCAGGCGGACTAGCGGGGGGTACAATGAGCAGTTCTTC. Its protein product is CASRRTSGGYNEQFF.

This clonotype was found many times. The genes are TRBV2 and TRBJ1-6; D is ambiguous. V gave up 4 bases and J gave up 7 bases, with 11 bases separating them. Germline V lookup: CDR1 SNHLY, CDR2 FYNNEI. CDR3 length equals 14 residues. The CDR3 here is CASSVLGKNSPLHF. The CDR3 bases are TGTGCCAGCAGTGTACTCGGTAAAAATTCACCCCTCCACTTT. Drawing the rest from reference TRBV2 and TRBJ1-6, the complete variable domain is EPEVTQTPSHQVTQMGQEVILRCVPISNHLYFYWYRQILGQKVEFLVSFYNNEISEKSEIFDDQFSVERPDGSNFTLKIRSTKLEDSAMYFCASSVLGKNSPLHFGNGTRLTVT.

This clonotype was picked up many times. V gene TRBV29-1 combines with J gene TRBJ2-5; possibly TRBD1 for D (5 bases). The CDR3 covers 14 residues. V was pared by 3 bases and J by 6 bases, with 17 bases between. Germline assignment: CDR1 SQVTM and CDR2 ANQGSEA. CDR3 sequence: CSVEGLAGKKTQYF. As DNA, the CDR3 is TGCAGCGTTGAGGGGTTAGCAGGGAAGAAGACCCAGTACTTC.

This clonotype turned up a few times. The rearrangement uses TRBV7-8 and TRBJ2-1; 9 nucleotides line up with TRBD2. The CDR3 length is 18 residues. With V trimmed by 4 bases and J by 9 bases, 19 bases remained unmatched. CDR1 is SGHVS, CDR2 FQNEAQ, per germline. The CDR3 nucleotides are TGTGCCAGCAGCTCCCGTAGGTTGCGGGAGGGCCTCAATTCTGAGCAGTTCTTC. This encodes CASSSRRLREGLNSEQFF.

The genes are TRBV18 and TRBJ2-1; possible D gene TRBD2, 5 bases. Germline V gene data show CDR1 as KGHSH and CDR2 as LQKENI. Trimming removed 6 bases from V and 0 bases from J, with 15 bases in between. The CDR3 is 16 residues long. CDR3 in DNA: TGTGCCAGCTCGGTCGACCCGGGGATCTCCTACAATGAGCAGTTCTTC. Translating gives CASSVDPGISYNEQFF. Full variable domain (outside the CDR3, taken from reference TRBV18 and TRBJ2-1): NAGVMQNPRHLVRRRGQEARLRCSPMKGHSHVYWYRQLPEEGLKFMVYLQKENIIDESGMPKERFSAEFPKEGPSILRIQQVVRGDSAAYFCASSVDPGISYNEQFFGPGTRLTVL.

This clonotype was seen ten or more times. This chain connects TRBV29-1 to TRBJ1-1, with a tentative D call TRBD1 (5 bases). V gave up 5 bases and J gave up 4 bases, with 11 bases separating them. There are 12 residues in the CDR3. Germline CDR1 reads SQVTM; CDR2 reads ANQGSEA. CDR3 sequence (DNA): TGCAGCGTTAGGCAGGGAAGCACTGAAGCTTTCTTT. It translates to CSVRQGSTEAFF.